The subject of this entry is one TCR beta chain. What it binds is unknown. The data belong to a study of cytomegalovirus exposure and HLA in healthy donors. Broader study findings: The number of N-insertions in an Asian-associated ancestry cluster was reportedly below the approximately 690-donor mean in a later analysis. Per a prior analysis, the majority of TCR beta V segments were productive roughly 87% or roughly 30% of the time.

PCR involved 60 Vbeta and 13 Jbeta primers. TCRdb's copy holds only in-frame clones and misses some; the assay was immunoSEQ multiplex PCR. The repertoire includes approximately 180,000 clones, 75% to 85% of them detected once, and 4% to 5% sits in the top ten. Sequenced input: PBMCs. This TCR derives from a woman between 18 and 29 years old in good health and CMV-seropositive.

The CDR3: CSVEGHLNTEAFF. CDR3 coding DNA: TGCAGCGTTGAGGGACACTTGAACACTGAAGCTTTCTTT. This chain links TRBV29-1 with TRBJ1-1; perhaps TRBD1 as D (6 bases). The CDR3 loop spans 13 amino acids. V was cut by 3 bases and J by 0 bases, with 8 bases left in between. Germline CDR1 is SQVTM and CDR2 is ANQGSEA.